The entry below gives a single TCR beta chain sequence along with its context. Its antigen is not identified. The length of the CDR3 is 13 residues. Trimming took 8 bases from V and 5 from J, leaving 18 bases between them. Germline assignment: CDR1 SQVTM and CDR2 ANQGSEA. Extracted RNA was reverse transcribed, and the resulting cDNA served as sequencing template. Repertoires were generated with immunoSEQ multiplex PCR, while TCRdb's copy carries only in-frame clones and drops some. The table includes 120,000 or so clones, roughly two fifths detected once. The data originate from a study of CD8+ T cells in alopecia areata. Collected material from alopecia areata patients comprised lesional scalp punch biopsies and peripheral blood. Sorting from PBMCs produced CD4+ and CD8+ T cells. Broader study findings: TCR sharing was clearer in mice than between patients, perhaps partly owing to patient HLA diversity.

The clonotype comes from a human donor with alopecia areata. Sequenced: CD4+ T cells sorted from blood. The V and J genes are TRBV29-1 and TRBJ1-1; D may be TRBD1 (5 bases). CDR3 region: CSHVLGGSTEAFF. The CDR3 bases are TGCAGCCACGTTTTGGGGGGATCGACTGAAGCTTTCTTT.